These 21 T cell receptor beta chains came from one sample sequenced in a study of blood T cell repertoires in COVID-19. The data were produced by immunoSEQ multiplex PCR, yet TCRdb's version contains in-frame clones alone and is incomplete. This table holds 120,000 or so clones, 70% to 90% found once. Input material: peripheral blood. Every receptor here comes from a woman over 75 with acute or convalescent COVID-19.

The CDR3 loop is CASSRGEKLFF. In DNA form, the CDR3 reads TGTGCCAGCAGCCGAGGTGAAAAACTGTTTTTT. The V gene is TRBV6-5, the J gene TRBJ1-4; no clear D gene. This CDR3 contains 11 residues. The V end lost 6 bases, the J end lost 7 bases, and 6 bases lay between the germline ends. The V gene's germline CDR1 is MNHEY and CDR2 SVGAGI.

The chain is built from TRBV7-2 and TRBJ2-3; D is possibly TRBD1 (5 bases). V gave up 2 bases and J gave up 2 bases, with 11 bases separating them. The CDR3 contains 15 residues. CDR1 is SGHTA, CDR2 FQGNSA, per germline. The CDR3 loop reads CASSLWRTNTDTQYF. In DNA, the CDR3 is TGTGCCAGCAGCTTATGGCGGACAAACACAGATACGCAGTATTTT.

This chain joins TRBV18 and TRBJ2-1; TRBD2 matches 11 bases. The CDR3 is made up of 17 amino acids. Germline CDR1 KGHSH, CDR2 LQKENI. The J segment lost 2 bases and the V segment lost 4 bases, leaving 7 bases of the junction unmatched. The CDR3 nucleotides are TGTGCCAGCTCACAACAGACTAGCGGGATAACCTACAATGAGCAGTTCTTC. Amino acids: CASSQQTSGITYNEQFF.

The CDR3 DNA reads TGTGCCAGCCGCAGGGGGCCAACTAATGAAAAACTGTTTTTT. Translation gives CASRRGPTNEKLFF. V usage is TRBV2 and J usage is TRBJ1-4; the match to TRBD1 covers 8 bases. Losses at the gene ends were 8 bases for V and 0 bases for J; bases not matched to a gene: 2. Germline V lookup: CDR1 SNHLY, CDR2 FYNNEI. This CDR3 contains 14 residues.

The rearrangement links TRBV5-6 to TRBJ2-3; TRBD2 matches 11 bases. The germline V gene encodes CDR1 SGHDT and CDR2 YYEEEE. The junction had 1 base not matched to a gene; V was cut back by 0 bases and J by 1 base. This CDR3 has 16 amino acids. The CDR3 sequence is CASSLALAGGTDTQYF. The CDR3 bases are TGTGCCAGCAGCTTGGCACTAGCGGGGGGCACAGATACGCAGTATTTT.

The chain uses TRBV7-9 and TRBJ2-5; maybe TRBD2 (5 bases). CDR1 is SEHNR and CDR2 is FQNEAQ in the germline V gene (reference sequence). V was shortened by 1 base and J by 5 bases, with 8 bases between the two germline ends. This CDR3 is built from 13 residues. The CDR3 here is CASSLGGRETQYF. In nucleotides, the CDR3 is TGTGCCAGCAGCTTAGGCGGGCGGGAGACCCAGTACTTC.

This clone was observed once. The rearrangement uses TRBV5-1 and TRBJ2-5; maybe TRBD1 (6 bases). The CDR3 totals 15 residues. V lost 0 bases and J lost 5, with 14 bases in between. Per germline, CDR1 SGHRS and CDR2 YFSETQ. This chain's CDR3 is CASSLVEGQRETQYF. The DNA of the CDR3 is TGCGCCAGCAGCTTGGTCGAAGGACAGCGGGAGACCCAGTACTTC.

This chain links TRBV11-1 with TRBJ1-2, with TRBD1 as a possible D gene (5 bases). CDR1 is SGHAT and CDR2 is FQDESV in the germline V gene (reference sequence). Between the trimmed V and J ends, which lost 1 base and 1 base, there was a span of 10 bases. The CDR3 length is 15 residues. CDR3 DNA: TGTGCCAGCAGCTTAGGACAGAACTATAACTATGGCTACACCTTC. It yields the protein CASSLGQNYNYGYTF. The variable domain in full, with the rest retrieved from reference TRBV11-1 and TRBJ1-2, is EAEVAQSPRYKITEKSQAVAFWCDPISGHATLYWYRQILGQGPELLVQFQDESVVDDSQLPKDRFSAERLKGVDSTLKIQPAELGDSAMYLCASSLGQNYNYGYTFGSGTRLTVV.

The gene calls are TRBV9 and TRBJ1-1, with no clear D. The CDR3 is 13 residues long. Between the trimmed V and J ends, which lost 0 bases and 5 bases, there was a span of 8 bases. CDR1 is SGDLS and CDR2 is YYNGEE in the germline V gene. CDR3 in DNA: TGTGCCAGCAGCGTAGAAGCTTCGACTGAAGCTTTCTTT. Residues: CASSVEASTEAFF.

V and J are TRBV6-6 and TRBJ1-4; the match to TRBD1 covers 10 bases. The CDR3 spans 15 residues. J was trimmed by 5 bases and V by 4 bases; bases with no gene match: 4. Germline loops: CDR1 MNHNY, CDR2 SVGAGI (reference sequence). The CDR3 is CASSFPGQGNEKLFF. In DNA, the CDR3 is TGTGCCAGCAGTTTCCCGGGACAGGGGAATGAAAAACTGTTTTTT.

The chain joins TRBV5-1 to TRBJ1-5; possible D gene TRBD1, 6 bases. Per the germline V gene, CDR1 is SGHRS and CDR2 is YFSETQ. CDR3 length: 13 amino acids. V shed 0 bases and J shed 7 bases, with 8 bases lying between them. The CDR3 is CASSLGGPQPQHF. DNA of the CDR3: TGCGCCAGCAGCTTGGGGGGGCCGCAGCCCCAGCATTTT.

V and J are TRBV29-1 and TRBJ2-2; D unresolved. Per the germline V gene, CDR1 is SQVTM and CDR2 is ANQGSEA. The ends were cut back, 7 bases at V and 7 bases at J, with 16 bases in the middle. The CDR3 has 13 amino acids. The CDR3 coding sequence is TGCAGCGGAGCCCCAGGCGTCGGCGGGGAGCTGTTTTTT. Amino acid sequence: CSGAPGVGGELFF.

This chain uses TRBV6-5 with TRBJ1-2, with 9 bases that match TRBD1. The V segment lost 4 bases and the J segment 3 bases; nucleotides outside the gene matches: 9. CDR3 length equals 16 residues. The V gene's germline CDR1 is MNHEY and CDR2 SVGAGI. The CDR3 region is CASSSYPGTGYYGYTF. In nucleotides, the CDR3 is TGTGCCAGCAGTTCTTATCCCGGGACAGGGTACTATGGCTACACCTTC.

This chain uses TRBV19 with TRBJ1-5; unclear D gene. The germline V gene has CDR1 LNHDA and CDR2 SQIVND (reference sequence). The length of the CDR3 is 13 residues. The germline V and J ends were trimmed by 7 bases and 3 bases, with 10 bases remaining between them. CDR3 coding DNA: TGTGCCAGTACGCCTGGAGACAATCAGCCCCAGCATTTT. Its protein is CASTPGDNQPQHF. The whole variable domain, remainder taken from reference TRBV19 and TRBJ1-5, is DGGITQSPKYLFRKEGQNVTLSCEQNLNHDAMYWYRQDPGQGLRLIYYSQIVNDFQKGDIAEGYSVSREKKESFPLTVTSAQKNPTAFYLCASTPGDNQPQHFGDGTRLSIL.

Only one count was recorded for this clone. V gene TRBV11-3 combines with J gene TRBJ2-2; TRBD2 agrees at 9 bases. CDR1 and CDR2 from the germline V gene are SGHNT and YENEEA. With 1 base clipped from V and 6 bases from J, the junction kept 3 bases outside the gene matches. The CDR3 consists of 15 residues. The CDR3 DNA reads as TGTGCCAGCAGCTTAGGCGGGGGGGCCTCCGGGGAGCTGTTTTTT. Its translation is CASSLGGGASGELFF.

Only one count was recorded for this clone. CDR3 region: CASSLKVAGATDTQYF. Here the CDR3 DNA reads TGTGCCAGCAGCTTGAAAGTAGCGGGGGCCACAGATACGCAGTATTTT. The rearrangement joins TRBV5-4 to TRBJ2-3, with 9 bases aligning to TRBD2. The V gene's germline CDR1 is SGHNT and CDR2 YYREEE (reference sequence). The CDR3 runs 16 residues. V lost 1 base, J lost 2 bases, and 5 bases stayed unmatched.

The chain has TRBV6-2 or TRBV6-3 and TRBJ1-5; 8 bases fit TRBD1. The CDR3 covers 15 residues. Unmatched junction bases numbered 4, after V lost 6 bases and J lost 0 bases. CDR1 MNHEY and CDR2 SVGEGT come from the germline V gene. CDR3 amino acids: CASSPTGDSNQPQHF. The CDR3 nucleotides read TGTGCCAGCAGCCCGACAGGGGATAGCAATCAGCCCCAGCATTTT.

This rearrangement joins TRBV6-1 to TRBJ2-5; weak D call: TRBD1 (7 bases). The CDR3 is made up of 16 amino acids. The V gene lost 4 bases and the J gene lost 7 bases, with 22 bases spanning the gap. Per germline, CDR1 MNHNS and CDR2 SASEGT. CDR3: CASSGGGTASGWTQYF. In DNA form, the CDR3 reads TGTGCCAGCAGTGGTGGGGGGACAGCGTCCGGATGGACCCAGTACTTC.

This sequence joins TRBV19 and TRBJ2-2, with 10 bases lining up with TRBD2. This CDR3 has 17 residues. Unmatched junction bases numbered 11, after V lost 5 bases and J lost 5 bases. Germline assignment: CDR1 LNHDA and CDR2 SQIVND (reference sequence). CDR3: CASSPTLAGVGTGELFF. The CDR3 region has the DNA TGTGCCAGTAGTCCAACCCTAGCGGGAGTAGGGACCGGGGAGCTGTTTTTT.

This chain connects TRBV19 to TRBJ2-5, with a possible D match to TRBD2 (5 bases). V was shortened by 3 bases and J by 7 bases, with 12 bases between the two germline ends. The length of the CDR3 is 13 residues. Germline CDR1 LNHDA, CDR2 SQIVND (reference sequence). CDR3 region: CASSIRPGWTQYF. The DNA of the CDR3 is TGTGCCAGTAGTATCCGGCCGGGGTGGACCCAGTACTTC.

This clone was observed a few times. V is TRBV9 and J is TRBJ1-3; D is unclear. This CDR3 has 15 amino acids. Germline CDR1 and CDR2: SGDLS and YYNGEE. V was cut by 8 bases and J by 0 bases, with 15 bases left in between. The CDR3 DNA sequence: TGTGCCAGTTCGGCCAGGATAAACTCTGGAAACACCATATATTTT. This sequence encodes CASSARINSGNTIYF.